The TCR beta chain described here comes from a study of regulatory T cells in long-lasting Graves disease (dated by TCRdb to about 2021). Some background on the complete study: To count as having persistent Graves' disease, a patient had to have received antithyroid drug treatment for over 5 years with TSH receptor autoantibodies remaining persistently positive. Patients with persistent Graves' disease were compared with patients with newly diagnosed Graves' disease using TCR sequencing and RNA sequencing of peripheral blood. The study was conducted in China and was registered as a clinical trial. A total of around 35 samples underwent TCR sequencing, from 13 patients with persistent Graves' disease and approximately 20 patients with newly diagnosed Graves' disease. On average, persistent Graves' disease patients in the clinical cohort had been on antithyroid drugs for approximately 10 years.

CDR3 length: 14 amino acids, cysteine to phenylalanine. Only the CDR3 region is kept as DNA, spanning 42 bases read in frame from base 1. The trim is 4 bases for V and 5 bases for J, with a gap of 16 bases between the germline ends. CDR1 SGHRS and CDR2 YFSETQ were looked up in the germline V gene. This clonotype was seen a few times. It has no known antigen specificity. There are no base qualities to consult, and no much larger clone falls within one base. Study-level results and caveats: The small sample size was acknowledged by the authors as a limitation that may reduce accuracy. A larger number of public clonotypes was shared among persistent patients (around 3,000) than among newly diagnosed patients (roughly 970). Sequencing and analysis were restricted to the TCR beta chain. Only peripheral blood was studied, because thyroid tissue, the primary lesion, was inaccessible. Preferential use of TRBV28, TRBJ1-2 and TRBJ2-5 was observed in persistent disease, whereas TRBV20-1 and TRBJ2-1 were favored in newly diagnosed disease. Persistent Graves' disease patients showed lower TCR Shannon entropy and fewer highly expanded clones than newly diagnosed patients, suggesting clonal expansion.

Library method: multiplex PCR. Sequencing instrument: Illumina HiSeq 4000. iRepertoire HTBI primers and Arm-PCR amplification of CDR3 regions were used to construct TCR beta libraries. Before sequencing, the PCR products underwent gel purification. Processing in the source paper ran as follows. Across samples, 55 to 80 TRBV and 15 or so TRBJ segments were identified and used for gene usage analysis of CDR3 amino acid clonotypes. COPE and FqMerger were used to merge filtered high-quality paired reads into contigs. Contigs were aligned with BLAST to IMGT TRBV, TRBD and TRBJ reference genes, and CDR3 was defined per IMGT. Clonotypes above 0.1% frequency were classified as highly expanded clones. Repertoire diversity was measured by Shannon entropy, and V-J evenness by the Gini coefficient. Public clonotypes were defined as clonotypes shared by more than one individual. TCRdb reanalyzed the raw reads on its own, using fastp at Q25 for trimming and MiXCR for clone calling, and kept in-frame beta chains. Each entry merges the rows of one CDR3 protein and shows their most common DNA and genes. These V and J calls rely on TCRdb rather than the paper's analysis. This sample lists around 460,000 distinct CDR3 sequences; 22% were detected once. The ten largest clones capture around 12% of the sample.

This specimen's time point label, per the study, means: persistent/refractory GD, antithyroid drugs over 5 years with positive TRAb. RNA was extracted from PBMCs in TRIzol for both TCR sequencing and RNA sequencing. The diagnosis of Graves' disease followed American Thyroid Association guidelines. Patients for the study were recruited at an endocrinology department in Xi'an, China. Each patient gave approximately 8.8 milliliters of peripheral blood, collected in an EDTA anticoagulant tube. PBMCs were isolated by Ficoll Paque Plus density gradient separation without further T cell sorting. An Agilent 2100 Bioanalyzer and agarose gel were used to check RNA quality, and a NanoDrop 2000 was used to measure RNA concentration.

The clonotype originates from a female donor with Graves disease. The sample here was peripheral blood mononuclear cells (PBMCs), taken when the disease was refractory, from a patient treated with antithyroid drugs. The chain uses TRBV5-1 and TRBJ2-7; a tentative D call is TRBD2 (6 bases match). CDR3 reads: CASSPPGEADEQYF. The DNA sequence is TGCGCCAGCAGCCCTCCCGGGGAGGCAGACGAGCAGTACTTC.